Listed here are 9 T cell receptor beta chains from one sample, sequenced in a study of cytomegalovirus exposure and HLA in healthy donors. Use of 60 Vbeta and 13 Jbeta primers characterized the PCR. Libraries were prepared by immunoSEQ multiplex PCR; TCRdb keeps only in-frame clonotypes and omits some of them. The repertoire holds more than 100,000 clones, with 70% to 80% as singletons. Sample: PBMCs. The receptors here all came from a woman in her 40s in good health and CMV-seropositive.

The chain links TRBV28 to TRBJ2-1; D perhaps matches TRBD2 (6 bases). Germline V gene data show CDR1 as MDHEN and CDR2 as SYDVKM. The CDR3 spans 17 residues. The germline V and J ends were trimmed by 6 bases and 4 bases, with 22 bases remaining between them. The CDR3 reads CASSSLGGVGLYNEQFF. In DNA, the CDR3 is TGTGCCAGCAGCTCCCTCGGGGGTGTTGGGCTTTACAATGAGCAGTTCTTC.

The chain recombines TRBV29-1 with TRBJ1-1, with D possibly being TRBD1 (5 bases). Trimming took off 0 bases at V and 8 bases at J, with 13 bases between the two ends. The germline V gene encodes CDR1 SQVTM and CDR2 ANQGSEA. CDR3 size: 13 residues. CDR3 residues: CSVEDVRTPEAFF. The CDR3 nucleotides read TGCAGCGTTGAAGATGTAAGGACACCAGAAGCTTTCTTT. The full variable domain, completed using reference TRBV29-1 and TRBJ1-1, is SAVISQKPSRDICQRGTSLTIQCQVDSQVTMMFWYRQQPGQSLTLIATANQGSEATYESGFVIDKFPISRPNLTFSTLTVSNMSPEDSSIYLCSVEDVRTPEAFFGQGTRLTVV.

The V call is TRBV5-4, the J call TRBJ2-3; TRBD2 agrees at 10 bases. The CDR3 sequence is 17 residues long. The V gene's germline CDR1 is SGHNT and CDR2 YYREEE (reference sequence). With V trimmed by 4 bases and J by 4 bases, 12 bases remained unmatched. The CDR3 DNA reads as TGTGCCAGCAGCCCGGGAGGCAGCGGGGGGGCCCCAGATACGCAGTATTTT. Amino acids: CASSPGGSGGAPDTQYF.

The CDR3 sequence is CASSPPDRENGYTF. DNA of the CDR3: TGTGCCAGCTCACCACCGGACAGGGAGAATGGCTACACCTTC. The chain carries TRBV18 and TRBJ1-2; 8 bases map to TRBD1. Germline CDR1 KGHSH, CDR2 LQKENI. The CDR3 totals 14 residues. Trimming removed 0 bases from V and 6 bases from J; junction bases left unmatched: 3.

The chain combines TRBV7-2 with TRBJ2-3, with TRBD2 identical over 8 bases. Trimming cost V 5 bases and J 6 bases; bases outside gene matches: 16. The CDR3 is 17 amino acids. The germline V gene has CDR1 SGHTA and CDR2 FQGNSA. DNA of the CDR3: TGTGCCAGCAGCCTTCGGGGGGGGGCCGAAGGGGTCGATACGCAGTATTTT. This encodes CASSLRGGAEGVDTQYF.

The chain has TRBV11-2 and TRBJ2-5, with D perhaps matching TRBD2 (6 bases). With 1 base removed from V and 2 bases from J, the gap between germline ends came to 11 bases. Per the germline V gene, CDR1 is SGHAT and CDR2 is FQNNGV. CDR3 size: 15 residues. As DNA, the CDR3 is TGTGCCAGCAGCTTAGTGGAGGGGCCACAAGAGACCCAGTACTTC. It specifies CASSLVEGPQETQYF.

This clone was counted once. The chain couples TRBV5-6 to TRBJ2-2; D is perhaps TRBD2 (5 bases). The CDR3 has 14 residues. Looked up from germline, CDR1 is SGHDT and CDR2 is YYEEEE. V was pared by 3 bases and J by 4 bases, with 10 bases between. The CDR3 DNA reads as TGTGCCAGCAGCTGGAGGATGGGCACCGGGGAGCTGTTTTTT. It yields the protein CASSWRMGTGELFF.

The V call is TRBV23-1, the J call TRBJ1-2; D gene unclear. TRBV23-1 is labeled an ORF, and its function is uncertain. The CDR3 is 14 amino acids. Trimming cost V 0 bases and J 4 bases, with 9 bases left between them. Written as DNA, the CDR3 is TGCGCCAGCAGTCAATCGAGCAGGCCCTATGGCTACACCTTC. As protein: CASSQSSRPYGYTF.

This chain joins TRBV10-3 and TRBJ2-3; D is unclear. The length of the CDR3 is 16 residues. CDR1 and CDR2 from the germline V gene are ENHRY and SYGVKD. Trimming removed 0 bases from V and 0 bases from J, with 10 bases in between. The CDR3 protein is CAISESASRSTDTQYF. DNA of the CDR3: TGTGCCATCAGTGAGTCGGCTAGTCGAAGCACAGATACGCAGTATTTT.